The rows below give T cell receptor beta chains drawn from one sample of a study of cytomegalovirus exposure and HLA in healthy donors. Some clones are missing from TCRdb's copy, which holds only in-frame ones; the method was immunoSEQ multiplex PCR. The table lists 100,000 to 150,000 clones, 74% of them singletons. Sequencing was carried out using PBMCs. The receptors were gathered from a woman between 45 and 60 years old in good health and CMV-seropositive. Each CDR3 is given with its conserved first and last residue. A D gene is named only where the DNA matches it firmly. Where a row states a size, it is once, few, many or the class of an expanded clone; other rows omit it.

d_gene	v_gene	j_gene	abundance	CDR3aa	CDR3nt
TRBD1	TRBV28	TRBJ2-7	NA	CASSLWGTGGTEQYF	TGTGCCAGCAGTTTATGGGGGACAGGGGGAACCGAGCAGTACTTC
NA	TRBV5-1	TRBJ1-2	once	CASSLDRRYGYTF	TGCGCCAGCAGCTTGGACAGGCGGTATGGCTACACCTTC
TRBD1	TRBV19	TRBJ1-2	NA	CASSTTGAYYGYTF	TGTGCCAGTAGTACTACAGGGGCCTACTATGGCTACACCTTC
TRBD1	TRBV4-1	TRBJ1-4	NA	CASSQVRTGREKLFF	TGCGCCAGCAGCCAAGTCCGGACAGGTCGCGAAAAACTGTTTTTT
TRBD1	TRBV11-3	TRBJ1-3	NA	CASSAGQAGNTIYF	TGTGCCAGCAGCGCGGGACAGGCAGGAAACACCATATATTTT
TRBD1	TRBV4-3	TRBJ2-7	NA	CASSQGGDRAYEQYF	TGCGCCAGCAGCCAAGGCGGGGACAGGGCCTACGAGCAGTACTTC
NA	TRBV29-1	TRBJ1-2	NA	CSDLGRGYGGYTF	TGCAGCGATCTCGGCCGGGGGTATGGGGGCTACACCTTC
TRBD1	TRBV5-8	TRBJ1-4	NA	CASSTGGQGGREKLFF	TGTGCCAGCAGCACCGGAGGACAGGGAGGAAGGGAAAAACTGTTTTTT
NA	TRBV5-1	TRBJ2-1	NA	CASSYDIGEQFF	TGCGCCAGCAGCTATGACATTGGTGAGCAGTTCTTC
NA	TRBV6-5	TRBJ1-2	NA	CASSYSLVPGVYTF	TGTGCCAGCAGTTACTCCCTAGTCCCAGGGGTCTACACCTTC
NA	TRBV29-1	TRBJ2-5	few	CSVDTPGYQETQYF	TGCAGCGTTGATACCCCGGGGTACCAAGAGACCCAGTACTTC
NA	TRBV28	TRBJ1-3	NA	CASTLTGFGNTIYF	TGTGCCAGCACCCTGACAGGTTTTGGAAACACCATATATTTT
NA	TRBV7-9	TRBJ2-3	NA	CASSLSLPTDTQYF	TGTGCCAGCAGCTTGAGTCTACCCACAGATACGCAGTATTTT
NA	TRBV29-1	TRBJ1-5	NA	CSVGARDQPQHF	TGCAGCGTGGGGGCCCGGGATCAGCCCCAGCATTTT
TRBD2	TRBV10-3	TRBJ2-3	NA	CAISQGGLASTDTQYF	TGTGCCATCAGCCAAGGCGGACTAGCCTCCACAGATACGCAGTATTTT
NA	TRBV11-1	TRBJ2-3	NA	CASSPRGDSTDTQYF	TGTGCCAGCAGCCCTCGCGGGGATAGCACAGATACGCAGTATTTT
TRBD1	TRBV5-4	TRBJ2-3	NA	CASARQGADTQYF	TGTGCCAGCGCAAGACAGGGGGCAGATACGCAGTATTTT
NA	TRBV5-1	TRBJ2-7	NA	CASSLSGDPSYEQYF	TGCGCCAGCAGCTTGTCAGGGGACCCTTCCTACGAGCAGTACTTC
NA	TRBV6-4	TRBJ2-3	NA	CASSQGLRSTDTQYF	TGTGCCAGCAGTCAGGGGCTCAGAAGCACAGATACGCAGTATTTT
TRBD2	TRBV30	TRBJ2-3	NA	CAWSPRRGGGDTQYF	TGTGCCTGGTCCCCTCGGCGGGGGGGAGGAGATACGCAGTATTTT
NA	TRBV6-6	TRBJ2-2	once	CATTRGSAGELFF	TGTGCCACCACGCGGGGCTCGGCCGGGGAGCTGTTTTTT
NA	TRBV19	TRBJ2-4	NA	CASTNYGGAKNIQYF	TGTGCCAGTACAAACTACGGTGGGGCCAAAAACATTCAGTACTTC